The following is a TCR beta chain sequence with its context. This sample stems from a study of blood T cell repertoires in COVID-19. On the study more broadly: The study counted Cohort 3 donors as recovered given two negative PCRs, clearance, or symptom resolution. Samples representing acute and convalescent COVID-19 were sourced from the United States, Italy and Spain.

The CDR3 has 12 residues. V was pared by 5 bases and J by 6 bases, with 10 bases between. The germline gives CDR1 PRHDT, CDR2 FYEKMQ (reference sequence). In the source study's methods: Researchers report that nucleated cell counts were estimated from reference gene primer amplification. Assay used: immunoSEQ multiplex PCR; TCRdb lists only in-frame clones, some missing. That table furnishes V, J and clone size, whereas the DNA furnished D and trimming. The table shows 150,000 to 200,000 clones, with more than 85% occurring only once. The TCR comes from a woman in her thirties or forties in a cohort exposed to, infected with or recovered from COVID-19 (not recorded which). This chain links TRBV13 with TRBJ2-5; weak D call: TRBD2 (5 bases). The sample was PBMCs or T cells enriched from blood (not recorded which). As DNA, the CDR3 is TGTGCCAGCAGCAGACGAGGGAAGACCCAGTACTTC. This codes for CASSRRGKTQYF.